Each of the 18 T cell receptor beta chains below was sequenced from the same sample in a study of CD8 T cells in ankylosing spondylitis. Each CDR3 protein is one row after TCRdb ran MiXCR on the 5' RACE reads. The sample lists about 150,000 distinct CDR3 sequences; roughly 44% were seen once. Input material: synovial fluid, either unsorted or a sorted T cell fraction (not recorded which). The receptors shown here come from a male donor with ankylosing spondylitis.

This clonotype was seen more than once but under ten times. CDR3 sequence (DNA): TGCAGTGCTAGAGCCGAGGGAGTGGGAGTGAGCACAGATACGCAGTATTTT. Amino acids: CSARAEGVGVSTDTQYF. V gene TRBV20-1 combines with J gene TRBJ2-3, with D possibly being TRBD2 (5 bases). V shed 1 base and J shed 0 bases, with 17 bases lying between them. From germline, CDR1 is DFQATT and CDR2 SNEGSKA (reference sequence). CDR3 length: 17 amino acids.

This chain connects TRBV12-3 or TRBV12-4 to TRBJ2-5, with TRBD2 identical over 8 bases. The V and J ends lost 6 bases and 5 bases, in that order; junction bases with no gene match: 11. This CDR3 spans 15 amino acids. CDR3 nucleotide sequence: TGTGCCAGCAGGAGACGGGGGGGAGTTGATGAGACCCAGTACTTC. Translated, it gives CASRRRGGVDETQYF.

This clonotype was found a few times. The rearrangement uses TRBV6-1 and TRBJ1-5, with D perhaps matching TRBD1 (5 bases). V lost 7 bases, J lost 0 bases, and 19 bases lay in between. This CDR3 comprises 17 residues. The germline gives CDR1 MNHNS, CDR2 SASEGT. Written as DNA, the CDR3 is TGTGCCAGCAAACCCGGGACCCTACAGGATAGCAATCAGCCCCAGCATTTT. Translation: CASKPGTLQDSNQPQHF.

The table lists this clonotype with a few counts. This chain connects TRBV12-3 or TRBV12-4 to TRBJ1-2; D remains unclear. This CDR3 contains 13 residues. V dropped 6 bases and J dropped 4 bases, with 12 bases sitting between them. In DNA, the CDR3 is TGTGCCAGCAGCCTGACCGTGACCTATGGCTACACCTTC. Translating gives CASSLTVTYGYTF.

This clonotype came up a few times. This chain links TRBV5-1 with TRBJ2-5; D is uncertain. This CDR3 has 16 amino acids. CDR1 SGHRS and CDR2 YFSETQ come from the germline V gene. V lost 6 bases and J 5 bases, leaving 23 bases between the germline ends. For the CDR3, the DNA is TGCGCCAGCACGATGTCTCGTTTTTTCATCGAGGAGACCCAGTACTTC. Protein product: CASTMSRFFIEETQYF.

V gene TRBV2 combines with J gene TRBJ2-1, with TRBD2 matching 13 bases. This CDR3 has 15 amino acids. V lost 4 bases, J lost 3 bases, and 0 bases stayed unmatched. From germline, CDR1 is SNHLY and CDR2 FYNNEI. CDR3 region: CASSGTSGGYNEQFF. The CDR3 nucleotides are TGTGCCAGCAGTGGGACTAGCGGGGGCTACAATGAGCAGTTCTTC.

This clonotype has at least ten counts. The chain couples TRBV7-8 to TRBJ2-2; D may be TRBD1 or TRBD2 (6 bases each). V lost 4 bases to trimming and J lost 6 bases, with 15 bases between them. Germline V gene sequence: CDR1 SGHVS, CDR2 FQNEAQ. The CDR3 spans 15 residues. For the CDR3, the DNA is TGTGCCAGCAGCTCGCCTGATGGGGGGCCCGGGGAGCTGTTTTTT. This codes for CASSSPDGGPGELFF. Filled out from reference TRBV7-8 and TRBJ2-2, the complete variable domain reads GAGVSQSPRYKVAKRGQDVALRCDPISGHVSLFWYQQALGQGPEFLTYFQNEAQLDKSGLPSDRFFAERPEGSVSTLKIQRTQQEDSAVYLCASSSPDGGPGELFFGEGSRLTVL.

There are a few counts of this clonotype. This rearrangement joins TRBV10-3 to TRBJ2-1; 12 positions agree with TRBD2. Germline CDR1 is ENHRY and CDR2 is SYGVKD. The CDR3 is made up of 15 amino acids. Germline trimming cut 6 bases from V and 8 bases from J; bases unmatched to any gene: 8. Written as DNA, the CDR3 is TGTGCCATCAGGAAGACTAGCGGGAGAGTCTATGAGCAGTTCTTC. Its translation: CAIRKTSGRVYEQFF.

The J gene is TRBJ1-1, the V gene TRBV5-1, with 11 bases fitting TRBD1. V lost 3 bases, J lost 3 bases, and 4 bases stayed unmatched. Germline V lookup: CDR1 SGHRS, CDR2 YFSETQ. This CDR3 is built from 15 residues. The CDR3 loop reads CASSWTGGRYTEAFF. CDR3 in DNA: TGCGCCAGCAGCTGGACAGGGGGCCGGTACACTGAAGCTTTCTTT.

This clonotype showed up just a few times. The chain joins TRBV9 to TRBJ2-7, with no clear D. V was pared by 3 bases and J by 7 bases, with 14 bases between. CDR1 is SGDLS and CDR2 is YYNGEE in the germline V gene. The CDR3 is 13 amino acids. This CDR3 reads CASSGGGSWEQYF. The CDR3 region has the DNA TGTGCCAGCAGCGGTGGCGGCTCGTGGGAGCAGTACTTC. Based on the CDR3 plus reference TRBV9 and TRBJ2-7, the full variable domain is DSGVTQTPKHLITATGQRVTLRCSPRSGDLSVYWYQQSLDQGLQFLIQYYNGEERAKGNILERFSAQQFPDLHSELNLSSLELGDSALYFCASSGGGSWEQYFGPGTRLTVT.

The chain has TRBV7-8 and TRBJ1-5, with 8 bases that match TRBD1. The CDR3 consists of 15 residues. With V trimmed by 5 bases and J by 6 bases, 9 bases remained unmatched. Germline assignment: CDR1 SGHVS and CDR2 FQNEAQ. CDR3 residues: CASSHYADRVQPQHF. The CDR3 nucleotides are TGTGCCAGCAGCCATTACGCGGACAGGGTTCAGCCCCAGCATTTT.

This clonotype has more than one count but fewer than ten. The chain employs TRBV7-6 and TRBJ1-1; TRBD1 agrees at 7 bases. This CDR3 has 15 residues. Per germline, CDR1 SGHVS and CDR2 FNYEAQ. V shed 5 bases, J shed 1 base, and the junction held 7 bases outside the gene matches. The CDR3 DNA sequence: TGTGCCAGCAGCCCTCCTGCAGGGGGGAACACTGAAGCTTTCTTT. This codes for CASSPPAGGNTEAFF.

V is TRBV6-2 or TRBV6-3 and J is TRBJ2-5; no clear D gene. The CDR3 is made up of 11 amino acids. V was cut by 6 bases and J by 2 bases, with 4 bases left in between. CDR1 is MNHEY and CDR2 is SVGEGT in the germline V gene. CDR3 sequence: CASSVQETQYF. CDR3 in DNA: TGTGCCAGCAGCGTACAAGAGACCCAGTACTTC.

This clonotype has at least ten counts. J is TRBJ2-3 and V is TRBV29-1; the match to TRBD1 covers 9 bases. The V and J ends lost 5 bases and 4 bases, in that order; junction bases with no gene match: 10. The germline V gene encodes CDR1 SQVTM and CDR2 ANQGSEA. The CDR3 totals 15 residues. The CDR3 region is CSVHVLDRGPDTQYF. The DNA for the CDR3 is TGCAGCGTTCATGTGTTGGACAGGGGCCCAGATACGCAGTATTTT.

This clonotype has a handful of counts. The chain uses TRBV7-9 and TRBJ1-2; no reliable D call. V was clipped by 6 bases and J by 4 bases, with 9 bases between them. This CDR3 contains 12 residues. CDR1 SEHNR and CDR2 FQNEAQ come from the germline V gene (reference sequence). The CDR3 DNA sequence: TGTGCCAGCAGGAGACTCGGCTATGGCTACACCTTC. As protein: CASRRLGYGYTF. The variable domain in full, completed from reference TRBV7-9 and TRBJ1-2, reads DTGVSQNPRHKITKRGQNVTFRCDPISEHNRLYWYRQTLGQGPEFLTYFQNEAQLEKSRLLSDRFSAERPKGSFSTLEIQRTEQGDSAMYLCASRRLGYGYTFGSGTRLTVV.

In DNA form, the CDR3 reads TGCAGTGCTAGAGATCTTCCGGAACAAGAGACCCAGTACTTC. It codes for CSARDLPEQETQYF. The chain employs TRBV20-1 and TRBJ2-5; D is unresolved. CDR3 length equals 14 residues. V lost 0 bases and J lost 2, with 10 bases in between. Germline assignment: CDR1 DFQATT and CDR2 SNEGSKA (reference sequence).

V gene TRBV6-4 combines with J gene TRBJ2-1, with 9 bases fitting TRBD2. The CDR3 is made up of 15 amino acids. The V segment lost 4 bases and the J segment 6 bases; nucleotides outside the gene matches: 7. CDR1 and CDR2 from the germline V gene are MRHNA and SNTAGT. Here the CDR3 DNA reads TGTGCCAGCAGTGTCGGCGGGGGGGCCTCCAATGAGCAGTTCTTC. It yields the protein CASSVGGGASNEQFF.

This clonotype was seen more than once but under ten times. V usage is TRBV7-8 and J usage is TRBJ1-5, with 7 bases lining up with TRBD1. With 1 base clipped from V and 4 bases from J, the junction kept 10 bases outside the gene matches. From germline, CDR1 is SGHVS and CDR2 FQNEAQ. The CDR3 is made up of 17 amino acids. CDR3 nucleotide sequence: TGTGCCAGCAGCTTAGAGGGGGCAGCTCTGAGGAATCAGCCCCAGCATTTT. Translation gives CASSLEGAALRNQPQHF.